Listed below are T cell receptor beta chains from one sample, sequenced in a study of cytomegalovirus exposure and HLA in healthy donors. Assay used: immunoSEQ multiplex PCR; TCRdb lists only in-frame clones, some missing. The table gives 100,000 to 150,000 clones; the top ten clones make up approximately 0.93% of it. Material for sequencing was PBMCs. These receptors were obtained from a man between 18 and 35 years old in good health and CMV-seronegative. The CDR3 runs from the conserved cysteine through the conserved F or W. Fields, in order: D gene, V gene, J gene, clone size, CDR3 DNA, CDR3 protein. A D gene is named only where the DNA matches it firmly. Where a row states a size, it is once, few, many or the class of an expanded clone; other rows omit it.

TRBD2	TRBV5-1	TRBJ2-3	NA	TGCGCCAGCAGCTTGGCTAGCGGGGGGACAGATACGCAGTATTTT	CASSLASGGTDTQYF
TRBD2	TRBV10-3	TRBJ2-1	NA	TGTGCCATCAGTGAGTCGATGGCTAGCGGGTCCTACAATGAGCAGTTCTTC	CAISESMASGSYNEQFF
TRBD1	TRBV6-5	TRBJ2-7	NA	TGTGCCAGCAGTTACCGGGACAGGGGGTACTACGAGCAGTACTTC	CASSYRDRGYYEQYF
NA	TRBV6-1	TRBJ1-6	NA	TGTGCCAGCAGCTACTTGGAGGATTCACCCCTCCACTTT	CASSYLEDSPLHF
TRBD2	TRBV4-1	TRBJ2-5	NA	TGCGCCAGCAGCCTCGGGGGCCTAGCGGGGAATAAACAAGAGACCCAGTACTTC	CASSLGGLAGNKQETQYF
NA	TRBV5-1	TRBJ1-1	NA	TGCGCCAGCAGCTTGGCTCCGGGGAACACTGAAGCTTTCTTT	CASSLAPGNTEAFF
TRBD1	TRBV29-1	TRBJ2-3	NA	TGCAGCTCCCAGTGGGGGGGACAGGGGGCAGATACGCAGTATTTT	CSSQWGGQGADTQYF
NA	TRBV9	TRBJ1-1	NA	TGTGCCAGCAGCGTAGCCAGGGATCCACGGGCCACTGAAGCTTTCTTT	CASSVARDPRATEAFF
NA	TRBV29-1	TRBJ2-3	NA	TGCAGCGTTGAATACCCCGGGAAAGATACGCAGTATTTT	CSVEYPGKDTQYF
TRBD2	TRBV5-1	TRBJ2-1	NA	TGCGCCAGCAGCTTGCTAGCGGTTAAGTACAATGAGCAGTTCTTC	CASSLLAVKYNEQFF
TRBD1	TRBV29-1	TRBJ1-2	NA	TGCAGCGTTAAGGGGGCGTGGGGTCACACCTTC	CSVKGAWGHTF
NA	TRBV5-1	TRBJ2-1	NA	TGCGCCAGCAGCTTAACGGGAGCCCCTGGTGAGCAGTTCTTC	CASSLTGAPGEQFF
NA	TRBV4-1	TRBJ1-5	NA	TGCGCCAGCAGCCAAGTCGCAGGGCAAAGCAATCAGCCCCAGCATTTT	CASSQVAGQSNQPQHF
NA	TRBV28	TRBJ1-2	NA	TGTGCCAGCAGTTTGGAGGGGGGGAACTATGGCTACACCTTC	CASSLEGGNYGYTF
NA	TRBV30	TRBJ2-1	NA	TGTGCCTGGGGTGACGCCGGGACAAATAACTACAATGAGCAGTTCTTC	CAWGDAGTNNYNEQFF
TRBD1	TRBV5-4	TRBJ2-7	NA	TGTGCCAGCAGCCTCCCCGGGACAGGGATGTACGAGCAGTACTTC	CASSLPGTGMYEQYF
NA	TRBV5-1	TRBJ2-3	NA	TGCGCCAGCAGAGCCGGGACACCAAGCACAGATACGCAGTATTTT	CASRAGTPSTDTQYF
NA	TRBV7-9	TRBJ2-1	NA	TGTGCCATTTACCCCGGGGATAGCTCCTACAATGAGCAGTTCTTC	CAIYPGDSSYNEQFF
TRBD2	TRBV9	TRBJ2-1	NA	TGTGCCAGCAGCGCCACCCAACTAGCGATAAACTACAATGAGCAGTTCTTC	CASSATQLAINYNEQFF
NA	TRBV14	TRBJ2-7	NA	TGTGCCAGCAGCCAAGATCTGATTAGCGAGTACGAGCAGTACTTC	CASSQDLISEYEQYF
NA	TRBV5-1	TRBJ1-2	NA	TGCGCCAGCACCCCAGGGGAGTACTATGGCTACACCTTC	CASTPGEYYGYTF
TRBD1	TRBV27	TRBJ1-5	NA	TGTGCCAGCAGTCCCTGGACAGGGGCCTACAATCAGCCCCAGCATTTT	CASSPWTGAYNQPQHF
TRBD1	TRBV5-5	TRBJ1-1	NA	TGTGCCAGCAGCCGTCGACAGGGAGGCACTGAAGCTTTCTTT	CASSRRQGGTEAFF
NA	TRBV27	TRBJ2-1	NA	TGTGCCACCCAGGGTTTCAACAATGAGCAGTTCTTC	CATQGFNNEQFF
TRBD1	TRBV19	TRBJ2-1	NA	TGTGCCAGTAGTATCAGGACAGGGTTTGGTTCCTACAATGAGCAGTTCTTC	CASSIRTGFGSYNEQFF
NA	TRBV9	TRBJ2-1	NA	TGTGCCAGCAGCGTATGGGGACTTTCTTACAATGAGCAGTTCTTC	CASSVWGLSYNEQFF
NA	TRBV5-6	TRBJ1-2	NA	TGTGCCAGCAGCTTGGTGGTGCCAGGGGACCTATACTATGGCTACACCTTC	CASSLVVPGDLYYGYTF
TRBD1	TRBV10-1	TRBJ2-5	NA	TGCGCCAGCGGCCGGGACAGGGGTAGCGAGACCCAGTACTTC	CASGRDRGSETQYF
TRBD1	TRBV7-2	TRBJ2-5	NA	TGTGCCAGCAGCCAGGACAGGGGGCGGGGGACCCAGTACTTC	CASSQDRGRGTQYF
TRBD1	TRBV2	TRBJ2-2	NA	TGTGCCAGCAGCGCGACAGGGGTCCCCGGGGAGCTGTTTTTT	CASSATGVPGELFF
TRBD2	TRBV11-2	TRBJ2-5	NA	TGTGCCAGCAGCTTCGGACTAGCGGGAGATTCCGAGACCCAGTACTTC	CASSFGLAGDSETQYF
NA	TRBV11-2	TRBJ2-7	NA	TGTGCCAGCAGCTTACCTAACTACGAGCAGTACTTC	CASSLPNYEQYF
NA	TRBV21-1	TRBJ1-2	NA	TGTGCCAGCACCTTGGGGGTGATAGCGGGTACTAACTATGGCTACACCTTC	CASTLGVIAGTNYGYTF
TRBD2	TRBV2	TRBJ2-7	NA	TGTGCCAGCAGTGAAGATTCCCCGGGACTAGCCTCCGAGCAGTACTTC	CASSEDSPGLASEQYF
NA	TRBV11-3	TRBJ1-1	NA	TGTGCCAGCAGCCTCCGGGAGAACACTGAAGCTTTCTTT	CASSLRENTEAFF
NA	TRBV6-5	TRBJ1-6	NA	TGTGTTTCCCGCCGGGGGTCGGAGAATTCACCCCTCCACTTT	CVSRRGSENSPLHF
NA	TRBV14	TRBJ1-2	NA	TGTGCCAGCAGCCAAAAACGGAACTATGGCTACACCTTC	CASSQKRNYGYTF
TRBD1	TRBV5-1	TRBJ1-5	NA	TGCGCCAGCAGCGCCGAGGGACAGAGCAATCAGCCCCAGCATTTT	CASSAEGQSNQPQHF
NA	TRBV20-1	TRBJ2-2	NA	TGCAGTGCTCGCAGCACCGGGGAGCTGTTTTTT	CSARSTGELFF
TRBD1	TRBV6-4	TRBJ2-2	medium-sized	TGTGCCAGCAGTGGGACAGGGGACACCGGGGAGCTGTTTTTT	CASSGTGDTGELFF
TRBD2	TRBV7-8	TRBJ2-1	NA	TGTGCCAGCAGCCCAACACCAGCGGGGGGTTCCTACAATGAGCAGTTCTTC	CASSPTPAGGSYNEQFF
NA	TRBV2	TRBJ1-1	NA	TGTGCCAGCAGTGAGGCGGTAGCTTTCTTT	CASSEAVAFF
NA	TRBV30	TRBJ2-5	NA	TGTGCCTGGGTGGAGTCCAACCAAGAGACCCAGTACTTC	CAWVESNQETQYF
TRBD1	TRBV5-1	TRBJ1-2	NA	TGCGCCAGCAGCTCGACAGGGGGCTTGGATGGCTACACCTTC	CASSSTGGLDGYTF
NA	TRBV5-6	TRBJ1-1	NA	TGTGCCAGCAGCTTGTCCCGACAGATAGACACTGAAGCTTTCTTT	CASSLSRQIDTEAFF
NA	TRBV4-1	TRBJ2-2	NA	TGCGCCAGCAGCCAAGAAAGCGGATACACCGGGGAGCTGTTTTTT	CASSQESGYTGELFF
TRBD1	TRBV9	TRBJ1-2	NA	TGTGCCAGCAGCCCAGGGACAGGGGATGGCTACACCTTC	CASSPGTGDGYTF
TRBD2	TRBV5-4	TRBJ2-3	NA	TGTGCCAGCAGCCTGCTCGGGGGGGTGGGTACAGATACGCAGTATTTT	CASSLLGGVGTDTQYF
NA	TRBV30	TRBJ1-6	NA	TGTGCCTGGAGTGTAGGGCTGGCCGGGGGGGCCCTCCACTTT	CAWSVGLAGGALHF
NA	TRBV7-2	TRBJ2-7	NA	TGTGCCAGCAGCTCAGGGTTCGAGCAGTACTTC	CASSSGFEQYF
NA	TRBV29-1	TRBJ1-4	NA	TGCAGCGTTATGGACGGAGGGGATGAAAAACTGTTTTTT	CSVMDGGDEKLFF
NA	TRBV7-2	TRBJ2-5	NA	TGTGCCAGCAGCTTAGGAGAACAGCAGACCCAGTACTTC	CASSLGEQQTQYF
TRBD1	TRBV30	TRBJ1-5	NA	TGTGCCTGGAGTGGGACAGGGGTCGGCCAGCCCCAGCATTTT	CAWSGTGVGQPQHF
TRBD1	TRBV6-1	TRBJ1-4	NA	TGTGCCAGCAGTGAAGGGACAGGGTTTGAAAAACTGTTTTTT	CASSEGTGFEKLFF
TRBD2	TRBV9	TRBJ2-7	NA	TGTGCCAGCAGCGAAGCGGGGAACACCTACGAGCAGTACTTC	CASSEAGNTYEQYF
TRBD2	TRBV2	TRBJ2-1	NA	TGTGCCAGCACCCAGGGACTAGCGGGGATCTACAATGAGCAGTTCTTC	CASTQGLAGIYNEQFF
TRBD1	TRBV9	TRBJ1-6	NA	TGTGCCAGCAGCGTAGAAGGGACAGGTTACGGAGGTTATAATTCACCCCTCCACTTT	CASSVEGTGYGGYNSPLHF
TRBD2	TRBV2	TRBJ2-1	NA	TGTGCCAGCAGCCTCACTAGCGGGAGGACCGATGAGCAGTTCTTC	CASSLTSGRTDEQFF
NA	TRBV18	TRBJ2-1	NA	TGTGCCAGCTCACCACGGGACAACAGATACAATGAGCAGTTCTTC	CASSPRDNRYNEQFF
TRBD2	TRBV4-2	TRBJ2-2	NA	TGTGCCAGCAGCCAATTTTTAAGTAGCGGGGAAACCGGGGAGCTGTTTTTT	CASSQFLSSGETGELFF